One sample yielded the 5 T cell receptor beta chains listed below, sequenced in a study of cytomegalovirus exposure and HLA in healthy donors. The primer mix had 60 Vbeta and 13 Jbeta primers. Assay used: immunoSEQ multiplex PCR; TCRdb lists only in-frame clones, some missing. Among roughly 150,000 clones listed, around four fifths were seen once. Sequenced: PBMCs. These receptors were obtained from a woman in her late teens or twenties in good health and CMV-seronegative.

V is TRBV21-1 and J is TRBJ1-4; the table assigns TRBD1, which was not confirmed against the DNA. TRBV21-1 represents a pseudogene. There are 18 residues in the CDR3. Here the CDR3 reads CASSANRGSPSANEKLFF. The CDR3 nucleotides read TGTGCCAGCAGCGCGAACAGGGGCAGCCCGTCTGCTAATGAAAAACTGTTTTTT.

The J gene is TRBJ2-1, the V gene TRBV5-1, with TRBD1 identical over 8 bases. The CDR3 is made up of 14 amino acids. After removal of 4 bases from V and 6 bases from J, the junction contained 6 bases not matched to a gene. The germline gives CDR1 SGHRS, CDR2 YFSETQ. In nucleotides, the CDR3 is TGCGCCAGCAGCCCGGACAGGGTCGGCAATGAGCAGTTCTTC. Encoded protein: CASSPDRVGNEQFF.

A note on this clone: This sample includes further DNA sequences coding for the same CDR3. The V gene is TRBV6-4, the J gene TRBJ2-5, with D tentatively TRBD1 (5 bases). The V and J ends lost 6 bases and 1 base respectively, with 9 bases between them. Germline lookup yields CDR1 MRHNA and CDR2 SNTAGT. The CDR3 is made up of 13 amino acids. The CDR3 bases are TGTGCCAGCAGCCGGACAACCCAAGAGACCCAGTACTTC. It codes for CASSRTTQETQYF.

This clone showed up just a few times. This same CDR3 is encoded by further DNA sequences in the sample. The chain joins TRBV6-5 to TRBJ1-1; 7 bases are a match to TRBD1. The J segment lost 3 bases and the V segment lost 0 bases, leaving 4 bases of the junction unmatched. Germline CDR1 reads MNHEY; CDR2 reads SVGAGI. This CDR3 spans 15 amino acids. The CDR3 bases are TGTGCCAGCAGTTACTCCGACAGGGTCGACACTGAAGCTTTCTTT. Its protein product is CASSYSDRVDTEAFF.

V gene TRBV5-1 combines with J gene TRBJ2-1, with 7 positions matching TRBD2. The V segment lost 1 base and the J segment 11 bases; nucleotides outside the gene matches: 6. CDR3 length: 13 residues. CDR1 and CDR2 from the germline V gene are SGHRS and YFSETQ. The CDR3 here is CASSLTVGGKQFF. CDR3 nucleotides: TGCGCCAGCAGCTTGACCGTGGGAGGGAAGCAGTTCTTC. The variable domain in full, completed from reference TRBV5-1 and TRBJ2-1, reads KAGVTQTPRYLIKTRGQQVTLSCSPISGHRSVSWYQQTPGQGLQFLFEYFSETQRNKGNFPGRFSGRQFSNSRSEMNVSTLELGDSALYLCASSLTVGGKQFFGPGTRLTVL.